The source of this T cell receptor (beta chain) is a study of cytomegalovirus exposure and HLA in healthy donors listed by TCRdb under 2017. In terms of the full investigation: According to a later analysis, one platform produced both the 120 validation repertoires and the 666 repertoires of the first cohort. The study aimed to test whether cataloging public T cell receptors could reveal signatures of past pathogen exposure. In addition to the first cohort of 666 subjects, a separate validation cohort of approximately 110 different subjects was used. The study combined high-throughput TCR immunosequencing, statistical association of individual TCRs with disease status, and machine learning to predict cytomegalovirus infection status.

The protocol used for the library was the immunoSEQ multiplex PCR assay. Concerning the study's data processing: A statistical classification framework was developed to diagnose cytomegalovirus status using the catalog of TCR beta chain sequences. Sourced from immuneACCESS, this table was stored by TCRdb with only in-frame sequences that have V and J called. A share of the clones is absent; for the studies checked, an unresolved V gene accounts for under half, and the remainder has no known explanation. V, J and clone size are those of that table, while D and trimming were read from the DNA. The sample table contains under 250,000 clones; only one count was recorded for approximately 87% of them. About 3% of the sample rests with the top ten. The donors were included in the validation cohort of approximately 120 subjects, a group kept apart from the roughly 680-subject first cohort. There are 14 amino acids in the CDR3, from cysteine to phenylalanine inclusive. The sequence is cut down to CDR3 DNA, 42 bases in frame from base 1. Trimming at the junction amounts to 0 bases on V and 3 bases on J, and the germline ends lie 10 bases apart. CDR1 and CDR2, looked up from the germline V gene (reference sequence), are GTSNPN and SVGIG.

Findings and caveats that apply to the study as a whole: The classifier was reported to diagnose cytomegalovirus status with high specificity and sensitivity in both the original and validation cohorts. The study listed 170 or so TCR beta chains as associated with cytomegalovirus. In a later analysis, TCRs clustered in the first cohort were found to also tend to co-occur in the approximately 120 validation repertoires, with about 93% of cluster scores above 0. Most TCR sequences were observed very rarely across donors, whereas some public TCRs were present in many individuals. According to the authors, the approach could potentially be generalized to other disease states and immunological phenotypes. In vitro tests confirmed that a few of the cytomegalovirus-associated TCR beta chains recognize cytomegalovirus antigens. The validation cohort had no HLA typing available for a later analysis, so co-occurrence within that cohort was assessed over all 130 or so repertoires.

This clone was picked up one time. Its antigen specificity is not known. Nothing much larger sits one base from this clone, and base qualities are not available. The receptor chain draws on TRBV30 and TRBJ2-3; a weak D assignment points to TRBD2 (5 bases agree). The source material was PBMCs. This sequence originates from a young man in good health and CMV-seronegative. The CDR3 reads as follows: CAWSVPGITDTQYF. Read as DNA, the sequence is TGTGCCTGGAGTGTACCGGGGATTACAGATACGCAGTATTTT.